Each of the 28 T cell receptor beta chains below was sequenced from the same sample in a study of blood T cell repertoires in COVID-19. TCRdb's copy holds only in-frame clones and misses some; the assay was immunoSEQ multiplex PCR. In the table there are roughly 400,000 clones, about 87% of which are singletons. The sample comprised PBMCs or T cells enriched from blood (not recorded which). The source of these receptors is a woman in her 50s who had recovered from COVID-19.

In this sample, this clone turned up a few times. This rearrangement joins TRBV21-1 to TRBJ1-5. TRBV21-1 is deemed a pseudogene. The CDR3 spans 17 residues. CDR3 region: CASSKEVVGGGKQPQHF. The CDR3 DNA is TGTGCCAGCAGCAAAGAGGTCGTAGGCGGCGGCAAGCAGCCCCAGCATTTT.

This chain connects TRBV6-1 to TRBJ1-5; TRBD1 aligns across 7 bases. V was pared by 2 bases and J by 5 bases, with 6 bases of the junction left unmatched. The CDR3 totals 15 residues. CDR1 and CDR2 from the germline V gene are MNHNS and SASEGT. Written as DNA, the CDR3 is TGTGCCAGCAGTGAACGGACAGGTCCGGATCAGCCCCAGCATTTT. This gives the protein CASSERTGPDQPQHF.

The J gene is TRBJ2-1, the V gene TRBV5-1; 9 nucleotides agree with TRBD2. This CDR3 contains 15 residues. Looked up from germline, CDR1 is SGHRS and CDR2 is YFSETQ. V lost 3 bases and J lost 6; bases outside the gene matches: 7. CDR3 sequence: CASSWLPGLANEQFF. The DNA for the CDR3 is TGCGCCAGCAGCTGGTTACCGGGACTAGCCAATGAGCAGTTCTTC.

The gene calls are TRBV7-9 and TRBJ1-1, with 10 bases lining up with TRBD1. V dropped 3 bases and J dropped 4; count of bases not matched to a gene: 17. Germline lookup yields CDR1 SEHNR and CDR2 FQNEAQ (reference sequence). The CDR3 is 19 amino acids. In DNA, the CDR3 is TGTGCCAGCAGCTTCCGGGACAGGGGCTTCAGAACCGGGGCCACTGAAGCTTTCTTT. Encoded protein: CASSFRDRGFRTGATEAFF.

V gene TRBV5-1 combines with J gene TRBJ1-2; 7 bases match TRBD1. From germline, CDR1 is SGHRS and CDR2 YFSETQ. Unmatched junction bases numbered 9, after V lost 4 bases and J lost 0 bases. The CDR3 consists of 16 residues. CDR3 residues: CASSPQMDRPNYGYTF. Written as DNA, the CDR3 is TGCGCCAGCAGCCCCCAAATGGACAGGCCTAACTATGGCTACACCTTC.

This chain joins TRBV27 and TRBJ2-7; 9 positions agree with TRBD1. The CDR3 is made up of 17 amino acids. V dropped 3 bases and J dropped 1; count of bases not matched to a gene: 10. Germline V lookup: CDR1 MNHEY, CDR2 SMNVEV (reference sequence). The CDR3 DNA sequence: TGTGCCAGCAGTTTTGTGGTGGGGGACAGGGCGTCCTACGAGCAGTACTTC. Amino acid sequence: CASSFVVGDRASYEQYF.

The J gene is TRBJ1-3, the V gene TRBV25-1; D is perhaps TRBD1 (6 bases). This CDR3 region has 15 residues. The V gene's germline CDR1 is MGHDK and CDR2 SYGVNS. V was trimmed by 6 bases and J by 4 bases, leaving 16 bases between them. The CDR3 nucleotides read TGTGCCAGCAGGACAGGTGGTGGGCTAGGAAACACCATATATTTT. This codes for CASRTGGGLGNTIYF.

The DNA of the CDR3 is TGTGCCAGCAGTGAAAGGGGGGGCCATGCGGCAGATACGCAGTATTTT. This sequence encodes CASSERGGHAADTQYF. The rearrangement links TRBV6-1 to TRBJ2-3; TRBD2 might be the D (7 bases). The ends were cut back, 2 bases at V and 4 bases at J, with 16 bases in the middle. CDR1 and CDR2 from the germline V gene are MNHNS and SASEGT. The CDR3 runs to 16 residues.

The chain has TRBV5-6 and TRBJ2-7, with 10 bases that match TRBD1. Germline CDR1 is SGHDT and CDR2 is YYEEEE. The CDR3 covers 15 residues. After removal of 4 bases from V and 3 bases from J, the junction contained 7 bases not matched to a gene. CDR3 residues: CASSRGQGQYYEQYF. The CDR3 DNA reads TGTGCCAGCAGCAGGGGACAGGGGCAATACTACGAGCAGTACTTC.

The genes are TRBV30 and TRBJ1-1, with TRBD1 matching 7 bases. Germline values: CDR1 GTSNPN, CDR2 SVGIG (reference sequence). CDR3 length: 14 residues. The junction had 7 bases not matched to a gene; V was cut back by 5 bases and J by 1 base. The CDR3 coding sequence is TGTGCCTGGTACACCCGGACAGGGAACACTGAAGCTTTCTTT. Translating gives CAWYTRTGNTEAFF.

This chain connects TRBV5-3 to TRBJ2-5; maybe TRBD1 (5 bases). TRBV5-3 is given ORF status, its function remaining uncertain. Trimming removed 4 bases at V and 2 bases at J, with 12 bases between. This CDR3 is 14 amino acids long. CDR3 amino acids: CARSLRQIQETQYF. For the CDR3, the DNA is TGTGCCAGAAGCCTTCGACAGATACAAGAGACCCAGTACTTC.

The V and J genes are TRBV19 and TRBJ1-2; perhaps TRBD1 as D (6 bases). Trimming shortened V by 5 bases and J by 4 bases, and 11 bases separated the two germline ends. This CDR3 comprises 13 residues. CDR1 is LNHDA and CDR2 is SQIVND in the germline V gene (reference sequence). The CDR3, as DNA: TGTGCCAGTAGTTTAAACAGGGTCTATGGCTACACCTTC. Translation gives CASSLNRVYGYTF.

The table lists this clone with a count of one. The chain employs TRBV5-1 and TRBJ2-2; TRBD2 agrees at 15 bases. The CDR3 is made up of 20 amino acids. Germline-derived CDR1 and CDR2 are SGHRS and YFSETQ. Trimming at V came to 4 bases and at J to 1 base, leaving 11 bases not matched to a gene. The CDR3 sequence: CASSGGTSGGPLQNTGELFF. In DNA, the CDR3 is TGCGCCAGCAGCGGAGGGACTAGCGGGGGGCCCCTTCAGAACACCGGGGAGCTGTTTTTT. The whole variable domain, filled in from reference TRBV5-1 and TRBJ2-2, reads KAGVTQTPRYLIKTRGQQVTLSCSPISGHRSVSWYQQTPGQGLQFLFEYFSETQRNKGNFPGRFSGRQFSNSRSEMNVSTLELGDSALYLCASSGGTSGGPLQNTGELFFGEGSRLTVL.

The sample holds a few counts of this clone. The rearrangement links TRBV14 to TRBJ1-5; D ambiguous. The CDR3 totals 13 residues. Trimming shortened V by 0 bases and J by 7 bases, and 7 bases separated the two germline ends. Per germline, CDR1 SGHDN and CDR2 FVKESK. The CDR3: CASSQDLYQPQHF. In nucleotides, the CDR3 is TGTGCCAGCAGCCAAGATCTCTACCAGCCCCAGCATTTT. Looking up the rest from reference TRBV14 and TRBJ1-5 gives the full variable domain: EAGVTQFPSHSVIEKGQTVTLRCDPISGHDNLYWYRRVMGKEIKFLLHFVKESKQDESGMPNNRFLAERTGGTYSTLKVQPAELEDSGVYFCASSQDLYQPQHFGDGTRLSIL.

The gene calls are TRBV19 and TRBJ1-4; 10 positions match TRBD1. Germline CDR1 LNHDA, CDR2 SQIVND (reference sequence). The junction had 5 bases not matched to a gene; V was cut back by 6 bases and J by 7 bases. There are 14 residues in the CDR3. DNA for the CDR3: TGTGCCAGTAGAGGGGACAGGGGAAGTGAAAAACTGTTTTTT. It encodes CASRGDRGSEKLFF.

This chain links TRBV4-1 with TRBJ1-4; D might be TRBD1 (5 bases). Germline CDR1 MGHRA, CDR2 YSYEKL. The CDR3 is 15 amino acids. V lost 4 bases, J lost 8 bases, and 17 bases lay in between. As DNA, the CDR3 is TGCGCCAGCAGCCCCTCGGACATGGGATGGGAAAAACTGTTTTTT. Protein product: CASSPSDMGWEKLFF.

As regards this clone: Other DNA variants within this sample encode the same CDR3. The chain has TRBV2 and TRBJ2-7; 9 bases match TRBD1. The junction had 4 bases not matched to a gene; V was cut back by 4 bases and J by 3 bases. Germline CDR1 reads SNHLY; CDR2 reads FYNNEI. The CDR3 runs 14 residues. The CDR3 coding sequence is TGTGCCAGCAGTGGGAGGGACAGGGTCTACGAGCAGTACTTC. The encoded protein is CASSGRDRVYEQYF.

The chain couples TRBV4-1 to TRBJ2-2, with D tentatively TRBD1 (6 bases). This CDR3 is built from 16 residues. Trimming took off 7 bases at V and 3 bases at J, with 18 bases between the two ends. Germline V CDR1 and CDR2: MGHRA, YSYEKL. CDR3 nucleotide sequence: TGCGCCAGCACCCTACAAACAGGGCTGTACACCGGGGAGCTGTTTTTT. Translated, it gives CASTLQTGLYTGELFF.

The V gene is TRBV28, the J gene TRBJ1-1, with a tentative D call TRBD1 (5 bases). The V gene lost 2 bases and the J gene lost 0 bases, with 10 bases spanning the gap. Germline V gives CDR1 MDHEN, CDR2 SYDVKM. The length of the CDR3 is 15 residues. CDR3 loop: CASSLAGKLNTEAFF. CDR3 DNA sequence: TGTGCCAGCAGTTTAGCAGGGAAACTGAACACTGAAGCTTTCTTT.

The V call is TRBV5-1, the J call TRBJ1-1; D gene ambiguous. There are 14 residues in the CDR3. Germline CDR1 reads SGHRS; CDR2 reads YFSETQ. Trimming shortened V by 2 bases and J by 5 bases, and 13 bases separated the two germline ends. The chain's CDR3 is CASSLHGEATEAFF. The CDR3 nucleotides read TGCGCCAGCAGCTTACACGGGGAAGCGACTGAAGCTTTCTTT.

The rearrangement uses TRBV4-1 and TRBJ1-5; D not resolved. This CDR3 is 13 amino acids long. Germline V gene lookup returns CDR1 MGHRA and CDR2 YSYEKL. Deletions cut 0 bases from V and 4 bases from J, with 4 bases between. CDR3 nucleotide sequence: TGCGCCAGCAGCCAAGAGAGAAATCAGCCCCAGCATTTT. Protein product: CASSQERNQPQHF.

For the CDR3, the DNA is TGTGCCAGCAGCAACCCGGGACAGCGTAATGAAAAACTGTTTTTT. Its translation: CASSNPGQRNEKLFF. The gene calls are TRBV5-8 and TRBJ1-4, with 7 positions matching TRBD1. J lost 4 bases, V lost 4 bases, and 7 bases had no gene match. This CDR3 contains 15 residues. Per the germline V gene, CDR1 is SGHTS and CDR2 is YDEGEE.

The chain links TRBV28 to TRBJ2-3, with D possibly TRBD2 on 5 matching bases. Trimming left V 2 bases short and J 1 base short, with 13 bases between. The CDR3 has 16 residues. CDR1 is MDHEN and CDR2 is SYDVKM in the germline V gene. The DNA of the CDR3 is TGTGCCAGCAGTTTACTTGCGGGCCACGGCACAGATACGCAGTATTTT. Protein product: CASSLLAGHGTDTQYF.

V gene TRBV28 combines with J gene TRBJ2-3, with D tentatively TRBD2 (5 bases). The CDR3 contains 15 residues. V was cut by 7 bases and J by 5 bases, with 19 bases left in between. Per the germline V gene, CDR1 is MDHEN and CDR2 is SYDVKM. CDR3 sequence (DNA): TGTGCCAGCACTCCCGGACTGATAATTGGAGATACGCAGTATTTT. Translating gives CASTPGLIIGDTQYF.

J is TRBJ1-1 and V is TRBV12-3 or TRBV12-4; D gene uncertain. The CDR3 runs to 13 residues. Trimming pared 7 bases from V and 1 base from J, leaving 10 bases between. The CDR3: CASTPNRNTEAFF. CDR3 coding DNA: TGTGCCAGCACCCCCAACAGGAACACTGAAGCTTTCTTT.

This chain connects TRBV10-3 to TRBJ2-1, with TRBD2 matching over 7 bases. This CDR3 contains 13 residues. After removal of 3 bases from V and 8 bases from J, the junction contained 4 bases not matched to a gene. The germline gives CDR1 ENHRY, CDR2 SYGVKD. The CDR3 loop is CAISESSGHEQFF. The DNA for the CDR3 is TGTGCCATCAGTGAATCTAGCGGACATGAGCAGTTCTTC.

The rearrangement uses TRBV4-3 and TRBJ2-7; maybe TRBD1 (6 bases). Trimming pared 0 bases from V and 4 bases from J, leaving 13 bases between. Germline V gene lookup returns CDR1 LGHNA and CDR2 YSLEER. There are 15 residues in the CDR3. The CDR3 DNA sequence: TGCGCCAGCAGCCAAGATCCACAGGGAAGGTACGAGCAGTACTTC. This sequence encodes CASSQDPQGRYEQYF.

This chain connects TRBV2 to TRBJ1-1; D is perhaps TRBD1 (5 bases). From germline, CDR1 is SNHLY and CDR2 FYNNEI. The CDR3 extends over 13 amino acids. Trimming stripped 4 bases from V and 8 bases from J, with 14 bases between. In DNA form, the CDR3 reads TGTGCCAGCAGTGGTCGGTTGCAGGGCGAAGCTTTCTTT. Translated, it gives CASSGRLQGEAFF.